The 10 T cell receptor beta chains reported below all come from one sample, sequenced in a study of tissue T cells after allogeneic stem cell transplantation. Profiling relied on immunoSEQ multiplex PCR, and the TCRdb table lists in-frame clones only, not all of them. The repertoire holds nearly 50,000 clones, with roughly four fifths as singletons. The source material was sorted cells pooled from one or two spleens. Receptor source: a pool of C57BL/6 mice in good health.

Turning to this clone: Genes and germline are mouse. The CDR3 end falls 1 residue outside the read, so it is completed with the germline J gene. The chain joins TRBV13-1 to TRBJ1-5; D unresolved. The V end lost 0 bases, the J end lost 0 bases, and 7 bases lay between the germline ends. This CDR3 is built from 15 residues. In germline, CDR1 is NSHNY, CDR2 SYGAGN. The sequenced CDR3 bases are TGTGCCAGCAGTGATGTGGATTATAACAACCAGGCTCCGCTT. Translation: CASSDVDYNNQAPL. The CDR3 in full is CASSDVDYNNQAPLF.

Details on this clone: The listed genes are named as in mouse. CDR3 amino acids: CASSPTGDQDTQYF. Partial CDR3 DNA: TGTGCCAGCAGTCCTACAGGGGACCAAGACACCCAGTAC. This chain uses TRBV26 with TRBJ2-5, with 7 bases identical to TRBD1. Read coverage stops 1 residue before the CDR3 terminus; the germline J gene supplies the remainder. Germline assignment: CDR1 KGHPV and CDR2 FQNQEV (reference sequence). V lost 4 bases to trimming and J lost 1 base; unmatched junction nucleotides: 2. The CDR3 contains 14 residues.

A few counts support this clone. Genes here carry mouse names. The CDR3 extends 1 residue past the end of the read, so its final part is completed from the germline J gene. Other DNA sequences in this specimen translate into the identical CDR3. V usage is TRBV2 and J usage is TRBJ2-7, with D possibly being TRBD2 (6 bases). The CDR3 loop spans 14 amino acids. Germline V gene data show CDR1 as LGHNA and CDR2 as YSYQKL. V dropped 0 bases and J dropped 1 base, with 7 bases sitting between them. This chain's CDR3 is CASSQEGGSYEQYF. The CDR3 DNA, read in part, is TGTGCCAGCAGCCAAGAGGGGGGTTCCTATGAACAGTAC.

As for this clone: The listed genes are named as in mouse. Read data end 1 residue before the CDR3 end; the end is taken from the germline J gene. The genes are TRBV15 and TRBJ2-7; either TRBD1 or TRBD2 may supply D (6 bases each). This CDR3 has 12 residues. Trimming removed 2 bases from V and 6 bases from J, with 8 bases in between. Germline CDR1 SGHND, CDR2 FRSKSL. The CDR3 loop reads CASSLKGGEQYF. The covered CDR3 bases are TGTGCCAGCAGTTTAAAGGGGGGTGAACAGTAC.

Regarding this clone: The gene names here belong to mouse. The read terminates 1 residue ahead of where the CDR3 ends, so the germline J gene completes it. The genes are TRBV16 and TRBJ2-3; 7 bases are shared with TRBD2. This CDR3 has 16 amino acids. The V gene end was trimmed by 5 bases and the J gene end by 0 bases; junction bases not matched to a gene: 8. CDR1 SGHSA and CDR2 FRNQAP come from the germline V gene. The CDR3 bases that were read are TGTGCAAGCAGCCCTCTACTGGGGCTTAGTGCAGAAACGCTGTAT. Translated: CASSPLLGLSAETLY. The CDR3 in its entirety is CASSPLLGLSAETLYF.

Turning to this clone: Genes and germline come from the mouse. The CDR3 end is not reached by the read, which stops 1 residue before it; the germline J gene fills it in. Other DNA sequences within the sample encode an identical CDR3. V and J are TRBV16 and TRBJ2-5; D gene unclear. Trimming took off 1 base at V and 6 bases at J, with 2 bases between the two ends. Germline V gives CDR1 SGHSA, CDR2 FRNQAP. The CDR3 runs 11 residues. CDR3 in amino acids: CASSLGDTQYF. The covered CDR3 bases are TGTGCAAGCAGCTTAGGGGACACCCAGTAC.

About this clone itself: Genes and germline are mouse. The read stops 1 residue short of the end of the CDR3; the missing end is completed from the germline J gene. The V call is TRBV19, the J call TRBJ2-5; D remains unclear. CDR1 is FNHDT and CDR2 is SITEND in the germline V gene (reference sequence). The CDR3 consists of 14 residues. V was trimmed by 4 bases and J by 1 base, leaving 10 bases between them. The covered CDR3 bases are TGTGCCAGCAGTCTAATGGGTGACCAAGACACCCAGTAC. This sequence encodes CASSLMGDQDTQY. From start to end, the CDR3 is CASSLMGDQDTQYF.

This clone was counted a single time. Genes and germline come from the mouse. The CDR3 end is not reached by the read, which stops 1 residue before it; the germline J gene fills it in. The chain joins TRBV2 to TRBJ2-4; D gene uncertain. The CDR3 sequence is 15 residues long. The V and J ends lost 0 bases and 0 bases respectively, with 7 bases between them. Germline loops: CDR1 LGHNA, CDR2 YSYQKL. CDR3 region: CASSQDGSSQNTLYF. The DNA read from the CDR3 is TGTGCCAGCAGCCAAGACGGCTCTAGTCAAAACACCTTGTAC. Together with reference TRBV2 and TRBJ2-4, the CDR3 gives the full variable domain: DPKIIQKPKYLVAVTGSEKILICEQYLGHNAMYWYRQSAKKPLEFMFSYSYQKLMDNQTASSRFQPQSSKKNHLDLQITALKPDDSATYFCASSQDGSSQNTLYFGAGTRLSVL.

This clone has more than one count but fewer than ten. Any gene name here is a mouse gene name. Sequencing ends 1 residue short of the CDR3 end; the germline J gene provides the rest. Other nucleotide sequences from this sample produce the same CDR3. This chain uses TRBV2 with TRBJ2-7, with a tentative D call TRBD2 (5 bases). Germline V CDR1 and CDR2: LGHNA, YSYQKL. The V end was cut by 0 bases, the J end by 3 bases, with 9 bases between. The CDR3 length is 14 residues. Partial CDR3 DNA: TGTGCCAGCAGCCAAGAGGGTGGGGACTATGAACAGTAC. It encodes CASSQEGGDYEQY. In full, the CDR3 reads CASSQEGGDYEQYF.

A few counts support this clone. Any gene name here is a mouse gene name. The read comes to an end 1 residue before the CDR3 does, leaving the germline J gene to fill in the end. The rearrangement links TRBV13-2 to TRBJ1-2; D gene unclear. CDR3 length: 13 amino acids. Trimming removed 0 bases at V and 3 bases at J, with 6 bases between. Germline CDR1 and CDR2: NNHNN and SYGAGS (reference sequence). The CDR3 sequence is CASGDASDSDYTF. Incomplete CDR3 DNA: TGTGCCAGCGGTGATGCTAGCGACTCCGACTACACC.